One sample yielded the 23 T cell receptor beta chains listed below, sequenced in a study of T cell responses to AZD1222 COVID-19 vaccine. The protocol was immunoSEQ multiplex PCR, while the TCRdb copy is restricted to in-frame clones and leaves out a portion. The table includes 150,000 to 200,000 clones, 85% to 95% detected once. The sample here was peripheral blood, taken on day 0 of AZD1222 vaccination. Every receptor here comes from an adult in good health.

CDR3 in amino acids: CSVDADGPNTEAFF. The CDR3 coding sequence is TGCAGCGTTGACGCCGACGGCCCGAACACTGAAGCTTTCTTT. This chain joins TRBV29-1 and TRBJ1-1; D gene unclear. Germline V CDR1 and CDR2: SQVTM, ANQGSEA. This CDR3 comprises 14 residues. Trimming took off 3 bases at V and 1 base at J, with 12 bases between the two ends.

The chain links TRBV5-1 to TRBJ1-1, with 10 bases lining up with TRBD1. There are 18 residues in the CDR3. Germline loops: CDR1 SGHRS, CDR2 YFSETQ. The V segment lost 0 bases and the J segment 1 base; nucleotides outside the gene matches: 9. CDR3 DNA: TGCGCCAGCAGCTTGGAACTGACAGGGGGCTTTAGGAACACTGAAGCTTTCTTT. Amino acid sequence: CASSLELTGGFRNTEAFF. Filled out from reference TRBV5-1 and TRBJ1-1, the complete variable domain reads KAGVTQTPRYLIKTRGQQVTLSCSPISGHRSVSWYQQTPGQGLQFLFEYFSETQRNKGNFPGRFSGRQFSNSRSEMNVSTLELGDSALYLCASSLELTGGFRNTEAFFGQGTRLTVV.

The chain couples TRBV7-8 to TRBJ2-1; 12 bases agree with TRBD2. This CDR3 region has 19 residues. The J segment lost 6 bases and the V segment lost 2 bases, leaving 14 bases of the junction unmatched. Germline V lookup: CDR1 SGHVS, CDR2 FQNEAQ. DNA for the CDR3: TGTGCCAGCAGCTTAAGACTAGCGGGAGAACGCGTCCCCGGCAATGAGCAGTTCTTC. Amino acids: CASSLRLAGERVPGNEQFF.

This clone was found a few times. The chain links TRBV7-8 to TRBJ2-7; 10 nucleotides agree with TRBD1. The CDR3 is made up of 14 amino acids. The germline V gene has CDR1 SGHVS and CDR2 FQNEAQ. V shed 5 bases and J 7 bases; nucleotides not matched to a gene: 8. CDR3 DNA sequence: TGTGCCAGCAGCCAAAGGACAGGGGGAGGTGAGCAGTACTTC. Translating gives CASSQRTGGGEQYF.

The chain is built from TRBV2 and TRBJ2-2; D gene uncertain. The CDR3 is made up of 13 amino acids. The germline V and J ends were trimmed by 3 bases and 4 bases, with 6 bases remaining between them. Germline V lookup: CDR1 SNHLY, CDR2 FYNNEI. CDR3 in amino acids: CASSDSGTGELFF. DNA of the CDR3: TGTGCCAGCAGTGATTCGGGCACCGGGGAGCTGTTTTTT.

The V call is TRBV29-1, the J call TRBJ2-1; no firm D call. Germline V gene lookup returns CDR1 SQVTM and CDR2 ANQGSEA. This CDR3 is built from 12 residues. V was trimmed by 5 bases and J by 6 bases, leaving 11 bases between them. This CDR3 is CSVRMVGNEQFF. Here the CDR3 DNA reads TGCAGCGTTCGGATGGTCGGCAATGAGCAGTTCTTC.

This rearrangement joins TRBV5-8 to TRBJ2-5; 7 bases fit TRBD1. This CDR3 spans 14 amino acids. Germline values: CDR1 SGHTS, CDR2 YDEGEE. Trimming took 4 bases from V and 5 from J; bases not matched to a gene: 8. DNA of the CDR3: TGTGCCAGCAGCAGCCGACAGGGAGTGGAGACCCAGTACTTC. It is translated as CASSSRQGVETQYF. The full variable domain, completed using reference TRBV5-8 and TRBJ2-5, is EAGVTQSPTHLIKTRGQQATLRCSPISGHTSVYWYQQALGLGLQFLLWYDEGEERNRGNFPPRFSGRQFPNYSSELNVNALELEDSALYLCASSSRQGVETQYFGPGTRLLVL.

The chain carries TRBV12-3 or TRBV12-4 and TRBJ1-1; D gene ambiguous. This CDR3 is 11 amino acids long. V dropped 6 bases and J dropped 5 bases, with 7 bases sitting between them. DNA of the CDR3: TGTGCCAGCAGGGGAGGTACTGAAGCTTTCTTT. Protein: CASRGGTEAFF.

The chain joins TRBV6-5 to TRBJ2-4; TRBD2 aligns across 7 bases. The V and J ends lost 4 bases and 1 base, in that order; junction bases with no gene match: 4. The CDR3 is 15 residues long. CDR1 MNHEY and CDR2 SVGAGI come from the germline V gene. CDR3 sequence (DNA): TGTGCCAGCAGTTGGGGGGGGTCGGCCAAAAACATTCAGTACTTC. Its protein product is CASSWGGSAKNIQYF.

V gene TRBV7-9 combines with J gene TRBJ1-1; no definite D call. The V gene lost 5 bases and the J gene lost 11 bases, with 18 bases spanning the gap. Per the germline V gene, CDR1 is SEHNR and CDR2 is FQNEAQ (reference sequence). The CDR3 has 13 amino acids. The DNA for the CDR3 is TGTGCCAGCAGCCCCCCTTGGAATCCGTCGGCTTTCTTT. It translates to CASSPPWNPSAFF. Together with reference TRBV7-9 and TRBJ1-1, the CDR3 gives the full variable domain: DTGVSQNPRHKITKRGQNVTFRCDPISEHNRLYWYRQTLGQGPEFLTYFQNEAQLEKSRLLSDRFSAERPKGSFSTLEIQRTEQGDSAMYLCASSPPWNPSAFFGQGTRLTVV.

The chain combines TRBV27 with TRBJ1-5; D is unclear. The ends were cut back, 4 bases at V and 7 bases at J, with 11 bases in the middle. Germline V gene data show CDR1 as MNHEY and CDR2 as SMNVEV (reference sequence). The CDR3 is made up of 13 amino acids. The CDR3: CASSYGKGQPQHF. The CDR3 DNA is TGTGCCAGCAGTTACGGTAAGGGACAGCCCCAGCATTTT.

The gene calls are TRBV28 and TRBJ1-2; possibly TRBD1 for D (5 bases). There are 14 residues in the CDR3. With 3 bases removed from V and 4 bases from J, the gap between germline ends came to 12 bases. In germline, CDR1 is MDHEN, CDR2 SYDVKM. The CDR3, as DNA: TGTGCCAGCAGTTTGGGGCGGGTTGGCTATGGCTACACCTTC. Encoded protein: CASSLGRVGYGYTF.

The chain is built from TRBV30 and TRBJ2-7; 11 bases are a match to TRBD2. The CDR3 is 14 amino acids. Germline CDR1 is GTSNPN and CDR2 is SVGIG (reference sequence). After removal of 3 bases from V and 5 bases from J, the junction contained 6 bases not matched to a gene. CDR3 DNA sequence: TGTGCCTGGAGGGGACTAGCGGAGCTTCACGAGCAGTACTTC. Translating it yields CAWRGLAELHEQYF. Variable domain in full (rest from reference TRBV30 and TRBJ2-7): SQTIHQWPATLVQPVGSPLSLECTVEGTSNPNLYWYRQAAGRGLQLLFYSVGIGQISSEVPQNLSASRPQDRQFILSSKKLLLSDSGFYLCAWRGLAELHEQYFGPGTRLTVT.

The genes are TRBV2 and TRBJ1-5; no firm D call. The V gene's germline CDR1 is SNHLY and CDR2 FYNNEI. The V end lost 6 bases, the J end lost 5 bases, and 8 bases lay between the germline ends. This CDR3 is built from 12 residues. The DNA for the CDR3 is TGTGCCAGCAGCGCCGAAGATCAGCCCCAGCATTTT. Amino acid sequence: CASSAEDQPQHF.

J is TRBJ2-1 and V is TRBV6-5, with unresolved D. The V and J ends lost 0 bases and 0 bases respectively, with 6 bases between them. CDR3 length: 15 amino acids. Germline CDR1 MNHEY, CDR2 SVGAGI. In DNA, the CDR3 is TGTGCCAGCAGTTACTCGCCGGGCTCCTACAATGAGCAGTTCTTC. It encodes CASSYSPGSYNEQFF.

V gene TRBV6-4 combines with J gene TRBJ2-7, with D tentatively TRBD1 (6 bases). The CDR3 is 13 amino acids. Germline V gene sequence: CDR1 MRHNA, CDR2 SNTAGT. Deletions cut 4 bases from V and 3 bases from J, with 10 bases between. The CDR3 DNA reads as TGTGCCAGCAGTGGAAACAGGGACTACGAGCAGTACGTC. It specifies CASSGNRDYEQYV.

The V gene is TRBV7-2, the J gene TRBJ2-1; TRBD2 aligns across 10 bases. V shed 8 bases, J shed 3 bases, and the junction held 7 bases outside the gene matches. Germline CDR1 is SGHTA and CDR2 is FQGNSA. The CDR3 is made up of 15 amino acids. The CDR3 loop reads CASRQREGYYNEQFF. The DNA for the CDR3 is TGTGCCAGCCGCCAGCGGGAGGGATACTACAATGAGCAGTTCTTC.

This clone was recorded only once. The chain has TRBV3-1 (or the pseudogene TRBV3-2) and TRBJ1-1; no definite D call. Trimming stripped 1 base from V and 5 bases from J, with 11 bases between. This CDR3 spans 14 amino acids. Germline values: CDR1 LGHDT, CDR2 YNNKEL (reference sequence). CDR3 residues: CASSQVGWRTEAFF. Here the CDR3 DNA reads TGTGCCAGCAGCCAAGTTGGGTGGAGGACTGAAGCTTTCTTT.

The chain carries TRBV19 and TRBJ1-4; D possibly corresponds to TRBD1 (6 bases). The CDR3 consists of 17 residues. Germline CDR1 reads LNHDA; CDR2 reads SQIVND (reference sequence). Trimming pared 2 bases from V and 6 bases from J, leaving 19 bases between. CDR3 nucleotide sequence: TGTGCCAGTAGTATAAGTAGTATGGGGGGCGCGGATGAAAAACTGTTTTTT. Protein product: CASSISSMGGADEKLFF.

CDR3 sequence: CASSSSGGSWSYGYTF. CDR3 in DNA: TGTGCCAGCAGCTCCTCCGGGGGGTCTTGGTCCTATGGCTACACCTTC. The chain recombines TRBV7-2 with TRBJ1-2; a possible D gene is TRBD1 (5 bases). V was pared by 4 bases and J by 4 bases, with 19 bases between. The CDR3 is 16 residues long. Per the germline V gene, CDR1 is SGHTA and CDR2 is FQGNSA.

This rearrangement joins TRBV5-1 to TRBJ1-2; D uncertain. The CDR3 runs 14 residues. Germline-derived CDR1 and CDR2 are SGHRS and YFSETQ. Trimming stripped 0 bases from V and 5 bases from J, with 11 bases between. CDR3 loop: CASSLVPVFYGYTF. CDR3 bases: TGCGCCAGCAGCTTGGTCCCAGTTTTTTATGGCTACACCTTC.

The chain links TRBV6-5 to TRBJ2-1; no definite D call. V gave up 7 bases and J gave up 4 bases, with 11 bases separating them. This CDR3 region has 13 residues. The germline V gene encodes CDR1 MNHEY and CDR2 SVGAGI. The CDR3 DNA sequence: TGTGCCAGCACCCCTACATGGTACAATGAGCAGTTCTTC. This sequence encodes CASTPTWYNEQFF.

The chain is built from TRBV28 and TRBJ1-2; 7 bases line up with TRBD1. The trim removed 5 bases at V and 5 bases at J, leaving 11 bases unmatched. Germline CDR1 and CDR2: MDHEN and SYDVKM. This CDR3 spans 15 amino acids. The CDR3 loop reads CASSPRGTLRYGYTF. CDR3 sequence (DNA): TGTGCCAGCAGTCCCAGGGGGACCTTACGGTATGGCTACACCTTC.